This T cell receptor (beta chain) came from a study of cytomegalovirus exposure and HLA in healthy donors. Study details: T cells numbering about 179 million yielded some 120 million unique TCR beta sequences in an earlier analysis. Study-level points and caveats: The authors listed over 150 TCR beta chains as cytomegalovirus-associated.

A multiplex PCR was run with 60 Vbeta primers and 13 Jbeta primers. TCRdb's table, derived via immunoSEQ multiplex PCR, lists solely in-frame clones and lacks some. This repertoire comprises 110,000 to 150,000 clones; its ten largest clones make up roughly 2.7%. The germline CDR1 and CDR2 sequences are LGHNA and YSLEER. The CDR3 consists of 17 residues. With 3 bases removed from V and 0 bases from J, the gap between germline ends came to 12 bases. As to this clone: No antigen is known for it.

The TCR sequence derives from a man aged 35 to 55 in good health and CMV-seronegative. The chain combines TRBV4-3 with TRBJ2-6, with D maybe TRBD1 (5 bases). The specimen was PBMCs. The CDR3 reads CASSQDRQSSGANVLTF. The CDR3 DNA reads TGCGCCAGCAGCCAGGACCGACAGTCCTCTGGGGCCAACGTCCTGACTTTC.